This TCR beta chain was sequenced for a study of T-cell memory formation after mild COVID-19. This clonotype has more than one count but fewer than ten. TCRdb called the 5' RACE reads again in MiXCR, with one record for every CDR3 protein. The sample lists about 180,000 distinct CDR3 sequences; approximately 16% were seen once. Germline CDR1 and CDR2: MDHEN and SYDVKM. V was clipped by 10 bases and J by 1 base; unmatched bases: 10. The CDR3 totals 14 residues. The source is an adult woman who had mild COVID-19 (a few samples of this study predate the infection). Cell type and time point are not known. The chain uses TRBV28 and TRBJ2-7; 7 nucleotides align to TRBD1. Specimen: PBMCs or a T cell subset sorted from them (not recorded which). CDR3 amino acids: CATQSGTVSYEQYF. DNA of the CDR3: TGTGCCACCCAATCCGGGACAGTTTCCTACGAGCAGTACTTC. Full variable domain (rest looked up from reference TRBV28 and TRBJ2-7): DVKVTQSSRYLVKRTGEKVFLECVQDMDHENMFWYRQDPGLGLRLIYFSYDVKMKEKGDIPEGYSVSREKKERFSLILESASTNQTSMYLCATQSGTVSYEQYFGPGTRLTVT.